This T cell receptor beta chain emerged from a study of control samples from healthy donors and cancer patients. Germline assignment: CDR1 SGHRS and CDR2 YFSETQ. The CDR3 is made up of 14 amino acids. Trimming took off 6 bases at V and 1 base at J, with 13 bases between the two ends. The assay was immunoSEQ multiplex PCR, and TCRdb's table has in-frame clones only and misses some. The data contain about 96,000 clones, roughly 93% of them singletons. This chain connects TRBV5-1 to TRBJ1-1; D is ambiguous. The material sequenced was blood. The TCR sequence derives from a man between 18 and 35 years old in good health. CDR3 amino acids: CASTVGSGNTEAFF. CDR3 nucleotides: TGCGCCAGCACAGTAGGGTCAGGGAACACTGAAGCTTTCTTT.